This record looks at one T cell receptor beta chain sequence and its context. About 0.5 to 1 ug RNA was reverse transcribed with random hexamers. TCRdb called the immunoSEQ multiplex PCR reads again in MiXCR, with one record for every CDR3 protein. The sample shows about 300,000 distinct CDR3 sequences, around nine tenths of them seen only once. These data belong to a study of CD8 T cells in Susac syndrome. The length of the CDR3 is 12 residues. The germline V gene has CDR1 MNHEY and CDR2 SMNVEV (reference sequence). Trimming left V 8 bases short and J 3 bases short, with 11 bases between. The specimen sequenced was CD8+ T cells from PBMCs. The chain recombines TRBV27 with TRBJ2-7; TRBD2 might be the D (5 bases). This clonotype was obtained from a human donor with multiple sclerosis. The CDR3 reads CASGSGFYEQYF. The CDR3 DNA sequence: TGTGCCAGCGGATCGGGATTCTACGAGCAGTACTTC.